Listed here are 12 T cell receptor beta chains from one sample, sequenced in a study of identical twins listed by TCRdb under 2016. Library method: 5' RACE. This sample was sequenced with an Illumina HiSeq 2000. TCRdb trimmed the raw reads at Q25, called clones with MiXCR and kept productive beta chains. Rows are combined by CDR3 protein, so each entry shows the most common genes and DNA. A total of under 300,000 distinct CDR3 sequences appear in this sample, about an eighth of them only once. The biggest ten clones account for under 9.5% of the sample. The sample was memory (CD45RO+) T cells sorted from blood. The cell subset or site label here, explained by the study, means: CD45RO+ enriched T cells. The receptors originated from a woman younger than 30 in good health.

The sample holds one count of this clonotype. The chain couples TRBV23-1 to TRBJ2-7; TRBD1 or TRBD2 may be the D gene (6 bases each). TRBV23-1 qualifies as an ORF whose function is uncertain. The V end lost 2 bases, the J end lost 5 bases, and 16 bases lay between the germline ends. This CDR3 has 15 amino acids. The DNA of the CDR3 is TGCGCCAGCAGTCAAAAAACAGGGAGGTCACACGAGCAGTACTTC. It codes for CASSQKTGRSHEQYF.

J is TRBJ1-2 and V is TRBV5-5, with D possibly TRBD1 on 6 matching bases. V was shortened by 4 bases and J by 7 bases, with 11 bases between the two germline ends. This CDR3 is 12 amino acids long. CDR1 and CDR2 (germline): SGHKS, YYEKEE (reference sequence). CDR3 sequence reads: CASSGTFFGYTF. Here the CDR3 DNA reads TGTGCCAGCAGCGGGACATTCTTTGGCTACACCTTC.

This clonotype has just a few counts. The V and J genes are TRBV7-9 and TRBJ1-2; 8 bases fit TRBD1. Per germline, CDR1 SEHNR and CDR2 FQNEAQ (reference sequence). The CDR3 consists of 14 residues. V shed 5 bases, J shed 8 bases, and the junction held 10 bases outside the gene matches. CDR3 nucleotide sequence: TGTGCCAGCAGCGCGCTGGACAGGGAGTCCGGCTACACCTTC. As protein: CASSALDRESGYTF. Full variable domain (outside the CDR3, taken from reference TRBV7-9 and TRBJ1-2): DTGVSQNPRHKITKRGQNVTFRCDPISEHNRLYWYRQTLGQGPEFLTYFQNEAQLEKSRLLSDRFSAERPKGSFSTLEIQRTEQGDSAMYLCASSALDRESGYTFGSGTRLTVV.

The chain has TRBV4-1 and TRBJ2-3; D may match TRBD1 or TRBD2 (5 bases each). The CDR3 sequence is 18 residues long. V lost 4 bases, J lost 8 bases, and 28 bases lay in between. Per germline, CDR1 MGHRA and CDR2 YSYEKL. CDR3 protein: CASSRELLLGGALSTQYF. The CDR3 region has the DNA TGCGCCAGCAGCCGAGAGCTCCTACTAGGTGGGGCTCTTAGTACGCAGTATTTT.

This rearrangement joins TRBV12-3 or TRBV12-4 to TRBJ1-5, with unresolved D. The V end lost 1 base, the J end lost 8 bases, and 6 bases lay between the germline ends. The CDR3 totals 12 residues. As DNA, the CDR3 is TGTGCCAGCAGTTTAGGGAGTGAGCCCCAGCATTTT. Translating gives CASSLGSEPQHF.

This clonotype was seen ten or more times. The V gene is TRBV5-1, the J gene TRBJ2-1; D gene uncertain. Trimming stripped 3 bases from V and 7 bases from J, with 17 bases between. The CDR3 length is 15 residues. Germline V gene lookup returns CDR1 SGHRS and CDR2 YFSETQ. CDR3: CASSSLPSGLNEQFF. The CDR3 DNA reads as TGCGCCAGCAGCTCACTCCCTAGTGGGTTAAATGAGCAGTTCTTC.

In this sample, this clonotype turned up once. The V gene is TRBV20-1, the J gene TRBJ2-1, with D possibly matching TRBD1 (6 bases). The CDR3 extends over 16 amino acids. The germline V gene has CDR1 DFQATT and CDR2 SNEGSKA (reference sequence). The ends were cut back, 6 bases at V and 5 bases at J, with 23 bases in the middle. The CDR3 region has the DNA TGCAGTGCGCCGGATGCCGGGACACGAGACCACAATGAGCAGTTCTTC. It encodes CSAPDAGTRDHNEQFF.

This clonotype showed up just a few times. The CDR3 region has the DNA TGTGCCAGCAGCTTAAAAGGGACAGGGGTTTCGTACGAGCAGTACTTC. Encoded protein: CASSLKGTGVSYEQYF. V is TRBV7-2 and J is TRBJ2-7; 10 bases line up with TRBD1. Losses at the gene ends were 2 bases for V and 4 bases for J; bases not matched to a gene: 8. This CDR3 has 16 amino acids. In germline, CDR1 is SGHTA, CDR2 FQGNSA. The complete variable domain, with remaining parts taken from reference TRBV7-2 and TRBJ2-7, reads GAGVSQSPSNKVTEKGKDVELRCDPISGHTALYWYRQSLGQGLEFLIYFQGNSAPDKSGLPSDRFSAERTGGSVSTLTIQRTQQEDSAVYLCASSLKGTGVSYEQYFGPGTRLTVT.

The chain uses TRBV20-1 and TRBJ2-1, with 10 bases lining up with TRBD2. The junction had 5 bases not matched to a gene; V was cut back by 3 bases and J by 12 bases. Germline-derived CDR1 and CDR2 are DFQATT and SNEGSKA (reference sequence). The CDR3 is 12 amino acids. This CDR3 is CSARASGGRQFF. Written as DNA, the CDR3 is TGCAGTGCTAGGGCTAGCGGGGGTCGGCAGTTCTTC.

This clonotype came up many times. This chain links TRBV12-3 or TRBV12-4 with TRBJ2-5; D is uncertain. This CDR3 region has 13 residues. With 3 bases removed from V and 3 bases from J, the gap between germline ends came to 8 bases. The CDR3 reads CASSFGQKETQYF. The CDR3 DNA reads as TGTGCCAGCAGTTTCGGGCAGAAAGAGACCCAGTACTTC.

The gene calls are TRBV5-5 and TRBJ2-6; no firm D call. This CDR3 comprises 17 residues. Germline V gene data show CDR1 as SGHKS and CDR2 as YYEKEE (reference sequence). V dropped 0 bases and J dropped 0 bases, with 10 bases sitting between them. CDR3 in amino acids: CASSLASVSSGANVLTF. The CDR3 DNA reads TGTGCCAGCAGCTTGGCGTCTGTTAGCTCTGGGGCCAACGTCCTGACTTTC.

The chain employs TRBV11-2 and TRBJ2-3; no clear D. Trimming left V 4 bases short and J 2 bases short, with 7 bases between. The germline V gene encodes CDR1 SGHAT and CDR2 FQNNGV. This CDR3 comprises 13 residues. The CDR3 reads CASSSRPTDTQYF. Here the CDR3 DNA reads TGTGCCAGCAGCTCTCGACCCACAGATACGCAGTATTTT.